This paragraph reports one TCR beta chain. Its antigen is not known. With 5 bases removed from V and 1 base from J, the gap between germline ends came to 12 bases. Germline loops: CDR1 LNHDA, CDR2 SQIVND (reference sequence). This CDR3 comprises 15 residues. This entry belongs to a study of early T cells in non-severe SARS-CoV-2 infection. The overall study: Alpha and beta chains were unpaired, from unsorted whole-blood bulk RNA. Study-wide results and caveats: Anti-spike CD8 responses were favored in VDJdb matching, and private and CD4 specificities were missed.

Unique molecular identifiers (one per individual cDNA molecule) were attached. MiXCR, applied by TCRdb to the 5' RACE reads, yields one record per CDR3 protein. The table lists about 55,000 distinct CDR3 sequences, over 10% of them singletons. This clonotype was sampled from an adult who was a healthcare worker with PCR-confirmed SARS-CoV-2 infection or an uninfected control (not recorded which). The sequencing sample was made of whole blood. The chain couples TRBV19 to TRBJ2-1; D gene uncertain. The CDR3: CASSSESFSYNEQFF. DNA of the CDR3: TGTGCCAGTAGTTCGGAATCATTTTCCTACAATGAGCAGTTCTTC.